The rows below give T cell receptor beta chains drawn from one sample of a study of cytomegalovirus exposure and HLA in healthy donors. Method: immunoSEQ multiplex PCR; TCRdb's copy keeps in-frame clones and lacks some. The table for this sample gives under 40,000 clones. The sample was PBMCs. The receptors were sampled from a woman between 35 and 50 years old in good health and CMV-seropositive. CDR3s include the opening cysteine and the closing phenylalanine or tryptophan. A D gene is named only where the DNA matches it firmly.

>TRBV7-9|TRBD1|TRBJ1-2
CASSGGTEHYGYTF
TGTGCCAGCAGCGGCGGGACAGAACACTATGGCTACACCTTC
>TRBV23-1|NA|TRBJ2-2
CASSQSKGDRAGELFF
TGCGCCAGCAGTCAATCGAAAGGGGATCGGGCCGGGGAGCTGTTTTTT
>TRBV9|NA|TRBJ1-6
CASSVDMRSPLHF
TGTGCCAGCAGCGTAGATATGCGATCACCCCTCCACTTT
>TRBV18|NA|TRBJ2-7
CASSPLQGVPYEQYF
TGTGCCAGCTCACCACTACAGGGAGTCCCCTACGAGCAGTACTTC
>TRBV4-3|NA|TRBJ1-1
CASSLFKRTEAFF
TGCGCCAGCAGTCTTTTCAAGAGAACTGAAGCTTTCTTT
>TRBV7-8|NA|TRBJ2-7
CASSFLRGNYEQYF
TGTGCCAGCAGCTTTCTTAGGGGGAACTACGAGCAGTACTTC
>TRBV2|NA|TRBJ2-2
CASSVGQGTGELFF
TGTGCCAGCAGTGTAGGGCAGGGCACCGGGGAGCTGTTTTTT
>TRBV5-1|TRBD2|TRBJ2-3
CASSTGGRSTDTQYF
TGCGCCAGCAGCACCGGCGGGAGAAGCACAGATACGCAGTATTTT
>TRBV2|NA|TRBJ2-7
CASRRTASSYEQYF
TGTGCCAGCCGGAGGACGGCTAGCTCCTACGAGCAGTACTTC
>TRBV7-9|NA|TRBJ1-1
CASSSPLGQMNTEAFF
TGTGCCAGCAGCTCCCCATTGGGGCAGATGAACACTGAAGCTTTCTTT
>TRBV11-2|NA|TRBJ1-1
CASSGAGNSNTEAFF
TGTGCCAGCAGCGGGGCCGGCAACTCGAACACTGAAGCTTTCTTT
>TRBV7-9|TRBD2|TRBJ2-1
CASSLGLRASGGTNEQFF
TGTGCCAGCAGCTTAGGACTACGGGCTAGCGGGGGGACTAATGAGCAGTTCTTC
>TRBV28|TRBD1|TRBJ2-2
CASRLKRTGANTGELFF
TGTGCCAGCAGGCTTAAAAGAACAGGGGCGAACACCGGGGAGCTGTTTTTT